This T cell receptor (beta chain) originates from a study of OX40 agonist ivuxolimab in advanced cancers. On the study more broadly: Past anti-PD-1, anti-PD-L1 or anti-CTLA-4 therapy was accepted, and 30% to 50% had received some. Three patients got partial responses; one had hepatocellular carcinoma and two had cutaneous melanoma.

This table comes from immunoSEQ multiplex PCR, and its TCRdb copy is limited to in-frame clones, with some not included. The data contain tens of thousands of clones, 85% of them singletons. V was trimmed by 4 bases and J by 8 bases, leaving 19 bases between them. The CDR3 has 15 residues. Per germline, CDR1 SGDLS and CDR2 YYNGEE. The receptor's source is an adult with an advanced solid tumor such as melanoma, head and neck, liver or kidney cancer. The J gene is TRBJ2-1, the V gene TRBV9, with D perhaps matching TRBD2 (6 bases). The starting material was CD4+ or CD8+ T cells sorted from blood, obtained in a trial of the OX40 agonist ivuxolimab. The CDR3: CASSKTTRGVDEQFF. The CDR3, as DNA: TGTGCCAGCAGCAAGACGACTAGGGGAGTGGATGAGCAGTTCTTC.